This is a list of T cell receptor beta chains from one sample in a study of shared clonotypes between healthy human individuals. Assay: immunoSEQ multiplex PCR; the TCRdb copy retains only in-frame clones and omits some. The repertoire includes roughly 2,000,000 clones, 90% to 95% of them detected once, and more than 1.5% sits in the top ten. Sequencing used naive CD8+ T cells from PBMCs. The receptor source for this set is a man between 18 and 29 years old in good health. Some clones in this sample may be carry-over from other donors' samples. Each CDR3 is given with its conserved first and last residue. D genes are given only for firm matches. Size is omitted from some rows. Given values are once, few, many or a class for expanded clones.

.	13	.	TRBV7-9	TRBJ2-7	TGTGCCAGCAGCCTAGTCGGGACCTACGAGCAGTACTTC	CASSLVGTYEQYF
.	16	.	TRBV7-9	TRBJ2-7	TGTGCCAGCAGCTTAGGACCAGGGGAAGGGACCTACGAGCAGTACTTC	CASSLGPGEGTYEQYF
.	17	TRBD2	TRBV11-1	TRBJ2-5	TGTGCCAGCAGCTCTAGACTAGCGGGAGATTTGCAAGAGACCCAGTACTTC	CASSSRLAGDLQETQYF
.	16	.	TRBV4-1	TRBJ2-7	TGCACCAGCAGTCAAGGTCAGGGGCACGTAGGTTACGAGCAGTACTTC	CTSSQGQGHVGYEQYF
.	17	TRBD1	TRBV7-2	TRBJ2-2	TGTGCCAGCAGCTTCCGGGACAGGGTCGCGAACACCGGGGAGCTGTTTTTT	CASSFRDRVANTGELFF
.	15	.	TRBV27	TRBJ1-2	TGTGCCAGCAGTTTAGGAGCAGGATTAACTTATGGCTACACCTTC	CASSLGAGLTYGYTF
.	15	.	TRBV30	TRBJ1-5	TGTGCCTGGAGTGCGGAGGGACGGAGATATCAGCCCCAGCATTTT	CAWSAEGRRYQPQHF
.	13	.	TRBV7-9	TRBJ1-4	TGTGCCAGCAGCCGGGACATGGATGAAAAACTGTTTTTT	CASSRDMDEKLFF
.	13	.	TRBV27	TRBJ2-7	TGTGCCAGCATGGGCACCACCTCCTACGAGCAGTACTTC	CASMGTTSYEQYF
.	14	.	TRBV2	TRBJ2-5	TGTGCCAGCAGGATGAGGGGGTCCGGAGAGACCCAGTACTTC	CASRMRGSGETQYF
.	16	.	TRBV5-1	TRBJ1-1	TGCGCCAGCAGCCCCTCGGGGAGGGGTGGGGACACTGAAGCTTTCTTT	CASSPSGRGGDTEAFF
.	16	TRBD2	TRBV29-1	TRBJ2-1	TGCAGCGTTGAAACCCCACTAGCGGGATCCTACAATGAGCAGTTCTTC	CSVETPLAGSYNEQFF
once	11	.	TRBV28	TRBJ2-2	TGTGCCAGCAGTCCCGGAGGGGAGCTGTTTTTT	CASSPGGELFF
.	15	.	TRBV2	TRBJ1-5	TGTGCCAGCATCCAAGCGCAGGGCTCGGTCCAGCCCCAGCATTTT	CASIQAQGSVQPQHF
.	13	.	TRBV29-1	TRBJ2-2	TGCAGCGTTGTCCGCGAGAACACCGGGGAGCTGTTTTTT	CSVVRENTGELFF
.	14	.	TRBV7-6	TRBJ2-3	TGTGCCAGCAGCCCCCAATCGTCCGGGAATACGCAGTATTTT	CASSPQSSGNTQYF
.	13	.	TRBV5-1	TRBJ2-2	TGCGCCAGCAGCACAATGAACACCGGGGAGCTGTTTTTT	CASSTMNTGELFF
.	14	.	TRBV4-1	TRBJ2-3	TGCGCCAGCAGCCAAGCACAGGGCACAGATACGCAGTATTTT	CASSQAQGTDTQYF
.	16	TRBD2	TRBV11-2	TRBJ2-2	TGTGCCAGCGGTTTTCCACTAGCGGGGAACACCGGGGAGCTGTTTTTT	CASGFPLAGNTGELFF
.	12	.	TRBV5-1	TRBJ2-7	TGCGCCAGCAGCTTACTTGGAGGGGAGCAGTACTTC	CASSLLGGEQYF
.	18	.	TRBV7-8	TRBJ2-1	TGTGCCAGCAGCTTAAGAACCGTGGCTAGCGGGACAGGGAATGAGCAGTTCTTC	CASSLRTVASGTGNEQFF
once	13	.	TRBV4-1	TRBJ1-5	TGCGCCAGCAGCCAATCCGTCGGCCAGCCCCAGCATTTT	CASSQSVGQPQHF
.	18	TRBD2	TRBV15	TRBJ2-1	TGTGCCACCAGCAGGGGGACAGTCCTGGGGACTAGCGCCAATGAGCAGTTCTTC	CATSRGTVLGTSANEQFF
.	16	.	TRBV6-5	TRBJ2-3	TGTGCCAGCAGTTACTCGAACGAGGGTAGCACAGATACGCAGTATTTT	CASSYSNEGSTDTQYF
once	12	TRBD1	TRBV30	TRBJ2-7	TGTGCCTGGGGGGGACAGTCCTACGAGCAGTACTTC	CAWGGQSYEQYF
.	18	.	TRBV7-9	TRBJ2-5	TGTGCCAGCAGCTTATTCGGGTATCGCGGGCAGGGCCAAGAGACCCAGTACTTC	CASSLFGYRGQGQETQYF
.	14	.	TRBV6-5	TRBJ2-1	TGTGCCAGCAGTTATGGTAACCGCGGGAATGAGCAGTTCTTC	CASSYGNRGNEQFF
.	16	.	TRBV10-2	TRBJ2-6	TGCGCCAGCGGAGGTGAGGGAAACTCTGGGGCCAACGTCCTGACTTTC	CASGGEGNSGANVLTF
.	16	TRBD2	TRBV28	TRBJ2-7	TGTGCCAGCAGTTTATGCATCGGACTAGCGGGATGCGAGCAGTACTTC	CASSLCIGLAGCEQYF